Sequencing of this T cell receptor beta chain was carried out in a study of blood T cell repertoires in COVID-19. Study background: Samples taken during acute and convalescent COVID-19 were collected in the United States, Italy and Spain. Nucleic acid was either cDNA or gDNA, and it came from T cells, B-cell-depleted T cells, or PBMCs.

J was trimmed by 4 bases and V by 6 bases; bases with no gene match: 11. The CDR3 contains 16 residues. Germline CDR1 reads MNHEY; CDR2 reads SMNVEV (reference sequence). This clone was detected once. In the authors' methods: Reference gene primer amplification gave nucleated cell count estimates. Using immunoSEQ multiplex PCR, the repertoire was profiled, and TCRdb retains in-frame clones only, with some absent. D and trimming come from the DNA, and the V and J calls and clone size come from that table. The table records some 200,000 clones, 60% to 85% of them present only once. The chain is built from TRBV27 and TRBJ1-2, with 10 bases identical to TRBD1. Sequences were obtained from peripheral blood. The receptor comes from a woman aged 70-85 years with acute or convalescent COVID-19. CDR3 region: CASSKTPGQGIYGYTF. The CDR3 DNA is TGTGCCAGCAGCAAGACACCGGGACAGGGGATCTATGGCTACACCTTC.